This T cell receptor (beta chain) was sequenced during a study of T-cell reconstitution after alpha-beta-depleted transplantation in children. Preparation of the TCRbeta library used unique molecular identifiers. TCRdb recomputed calls from the PCR reads with MiXCR, one row per CDR3 protein. The data contain hundreds of thousands of distinct CDR3 sequences, around 9.2% of them seen just once; the ten biggest clones take up less than 40%. This clonotype was detected ten times or more. The ends were cut back, 6 bases at V and 6 bases at J, with 11 bases in the middle. The CDR3 covers 13 residues. The TCR comes from a male patient between 2 and 15 years old who had a stem cell transplant for acute myeloid leukemia, so the T cells may come from the graft donor. Material: PBMCs, mostly from graft donor cells, obtained 360 days after TCRalphabeta/CD19-depleted stem cell transplant. The chain has TRBV12-3 or TRBV12-4 and TRBJ2-2, with a weak D call TRBD1 (5 bases). The CDR3 coding sequence is TGTGCCAGCAGCGCAGGGTTGGCCGGGGAGCTGTTTTTT. It yields the protein CASSAGLAGELFF.